This is a list of T cell receptor beta chains from one sample in a study of T cell responses to AZD1222 COVID-19 vaccine. Assay used: immunoSEQ multiplex PCR; TCRdb lists only in-frame clones, some missing. Of about 140,000 clones in the sample, approximately 90% are singletons; the top ten hold 3.1%. The sequenced sample was peripheral blood, obtained 28 days after the second AZD1222 dose. The source of these receptors is an adult who received the AZD1222 COVID-19 vaccine. Each CDR3 is given with its conserved first and last residue. A D gene is named only where the DNA matches it firmly. Only some rows state a clone size, as once, few, many or a class for expanded clones.

J gene	D gene	V gene	clone size	CDR3 protein	CDR3 DNA
TRBJ1-2	-	TRBV28	-	CASSLAGHGYTF	TGTGCCAGCAGTTTAGCTGGGCATGGCTACACCTTC
TRBJ2-7	-	TRBV10-3	-	CAIRGSKYEQYF	TGTGCCATCAGGGGGAGTAAGTACGAGCAGTACTTC
TRBJ1-5	-	TRBV25-1	few	CASSEFGSHQPQHF	TGTGCCAGCAGTGAATTTGGCTCTCATCAGCCCCAGCATTTT
TRBJ1-6	-	TRBV28	-	CASTPSGRFENLHF	TGTGCCAGTACTCCCTCCGGCCGTTTCGAGAACCTCCACTTT
TRBJ2-1	TRBD1	TRBV11-2	-	CASSRRDRGNNEQFF	TGTGCCAGCAGCCGCCGGGACAGGGGGAACAATGAGCAGTTCTTC
TRBJ2-2	-	TRBV4-1	-	CASSPGGGGELFF	TGCGCCAGCAGCCCGGGGGGCGGCGGGGAGCTGTTTTTT
TRBJ1-5	-	TRBV24-1	-	CATSDSTTGSFQPQHF	TGTGCCACCAGTGATTCAACCACAGGGTCCTTTCAGCCCCAGCATTTT
TRBJ1-6	-	TRBV30	-	CAWSTSGDSPLHF	TGTGCCTGGAGCACTTCCGGGGATTCACCCCTCCACTTT
TRBJ2-1	TRBD2	TRBV2	-	CASSPSSWTSRGNEQFF	TGTGCCAGCAGTCCCAGTTCGTGGACTAGCCGCGGGAATGAGCAGTTCTTC
TRBJ2-2	TRBD2	TRBV18	-	CASLTSGRNTGELFF	TGTGCCAGCTTGACTAGCGGGCGGAACACCGGGGAGCTGTTTTTT
TRBJ1-5	-	TRBV9	-	CASSVDMIQPQHF	TGTGCCAGCAGCGTCGATATGATTCAGCCCCAGCATTTT
TRBJ2-7	-	TRBV19	once	CASSLTSGVRAYEQYF	TGTGCCAGTAGCCTCACATCGGGGGTACGGGCCTACGAGCAGTACTTC
TRBJ2-1	-	TRBV29-1	-	CSVVLARHEQFF	TGCAGCGTTGTACTAGCAAGGCATGAGCAGTTCTTC
TRBJ1-5	-	TRBV7-9	-	CASSFSGENQPQHF	TGTGCCAGCAGCTTTTCAGGGGAGAATCAGCCCCAGCATTTT
TRBJ2-2	-	TRBV19	-	CASSMGVTGELFF	TGTGCCAGTAGTATGGGTGTAACCGGGGAGCTGTTTTTT
TRBJ1-2	-	TRBV27	-	CASSPFTGGIYGYTF	TGTGCCAGCAGTCCCTTCACGGGGGGGATCTATGGCTACACCTTC
TRBJ1-6	-	TRBV7-3	-	CASSLKVNSPLHF	TGTGCCAGCAGCTTAAAAGTGAATTCACCCCTCCACTTT
TRBJ2-7	-	TRBV5-1	-	CASSVDIGYEQYF	TGCGCCAGCAGCGTTGATATAGGCTACGAGCAGTACTTC
TRBJ2-1	-	TRBV9	-	CASSAKITGETYTYNEQFF	TGTGCCAGCAGTGCCAAGATTACAGGAGAAACTTACACCTACAATGAGCAGTTCTTC
TRBJ2-7	TRBD1	TRBV6-5	-	CASIQGDRGSYEQYF	TGTGCCAGCATCCAAGGGGACAGGGGATCCTACGAGCAGTACTTC
TRBJ1-6	-	TRBV11-3	-	CASSLIWQVSASWHSPLHF	TGTGCCAGCAGCTTAATATGGCAGGTTAGCGCCTCCTGGCATTCACCCCTCCACTTT
TRBJ1-2	-	TRBV19	-	CASSIRGNYGYTF	TGTGCCAGTAGTATAAGGGGGAACTATGGCTACACCTTC
TRBJ1-2	TRBD1	TRBV5-6	-	CASSRDRDYGYTF	TGTGCCAGCAGCCGGGACAGGGACTATGGCTACACCTTC
TRBJ2-6	-	TRBV10-3	few	CAISLNSQGGGANVLTF	TGTGCCATCAGTCTCAATTCACAGGGCGGTGGGGCCAACGTCCTGACTTTC
TRBJ1-2	-	TRBV28	-	CASSPGKGDGYTF	TGTGCCAGCAGTCCAGGGAAGGGGGATGGCTACACCTTC
TRBJ2-7	-	TRBV6-5	-	CASSKGAYEQYF	TGTGCCAGCTCCAAGGGGGCCTACGAGCAGTACTTC
TRBJ1-2	-	TRBV30	-	CAWSAGEGWDYGYTF	TGTGCCTGGAGTGCCGGCGAGGGCTGGGACTATGGCTACACCTTC
TRBJ1-1	-	TRBV5-1	-	CASIPEVGGATEAFF	TGCGCCAGCATCCCGGAGGTAGGAGGGGCCACTGAAGCTTTCTTT
TRBJ1-2	TRBD1	TRBV28	-	CASSLIPGQGSGYTF	TGTGCCAGCAGTTTAATCCCGGGACAGGGGAGTGGCTACACCTTC
TRBJ2-3	-	TRBV9	-	CASSVDAGALRDTQYF	TGTGCCAGCAGCGTAGATGCGGGGGCGCTCAGGGATACGCAGTATTTT
TRBJ2-1	-	TRBV7-9	-	CASSRKHAFF	TGTGCCAGCAGCCGGAAACATGCGTTCTTC
TRBJ1-2	-	TRBV28	-	CASSSPGAIYGYTF	TGTGCCAGCAGTTCCCCCGGGGCTATCTATGGCTACACCTTC
TRBJ1-2	TRBD1	TRBV2	-	CASSLPGQRVVGYTF	TGTGCCAGCAGTTTGCCGGGACAGAGAGTAGTTGGCTACACCTTC
TRBJ2-3	-	TRBV18	once	CASSPQNIGVTDTQYF	TGTGCCAGCTCACCACAAAATATAGGCGTAACAGATACGCAGTATTTT
TRBJ2-2	TRBD1	TRBV30	-	CAWSREDRDYTGELFF	TGTGCCTGGAGTAGGGAGGACAGGGACTACACCGGGGAGCTGTTTTTT
TRBJ2-3	TRBD2	TRBV28	-	CASSPPGLAGGRADTQYF	TGTGCCAGCAGTCCGCCGGGACTAGCGGGGGGGCGAGCAGATACGCAGTATTTT
TRBJ2-1	TRBD1	TRBV25-1	-	CASSDMTGGASNEQFF	TGTGCCAGCAGTGACATGACAGGGGGCGCATCCAATGAGCAGTTCTTC
TRBJ2-1	TRBD2	TRBV5-1	once	CASSSLAAPSSYNEQFF	TGCGCCAGCTCTAGTCTAGCGGCCCCGAGCTCCTACAATGAGCAGTTCTTC
TRBJ2-2	-	TRBV28	-	CASRQPTVQGTGELFF	TGTGCCAGCAGACAGCCCACGGTCCAGGGGACCGGGGAGCTGTTTTTT
TRBJ1-6	-	TRBV6-5	-	CASSRLNSPLHF	TGTGCCAGCAGTCGACTGAATTCACCCCTCCACTTT
TRBJ1-2	-	TRBV28	once	CASSFGSGYTF	TGTGCCAGCAGTTTCGGGTCCGGCTACACCTTC
TRBJ1-1	TRBD1	TRBV7-9	once	CASSRQGEAFF	TGTGCCAGCAGCCGACAGGGAGAAGCTTTCTTT
TRBJ2-2	TRBD1	TRBV7-2	-	CASSLAPQGAGELFF	TGTGCCAGCAGCCTCGCACCGCAGGGGGCCGGGGAGCTGTTTTTT
TRBJ1-2	-	TRBV6-2/TRBV6-3	-	CASSWVASYGYTF	TGTGCCAGCAGTTGGGTGGCCTCCTATGGCTACACCTTC
TRBJ1-5	-	TRBV28	-	CASIELGSINQPQHF	TGTGCCAGCATTGAATTGGGGTCAATTAATCAGCCCCAGCATTTT
TRBJ1-3	-	TRBV4-2	-	CASSPLFNPASTPGGNTIYF	TGTGCCAGCAGCCCCCTTTTCAACCCCGCTAGCACTCCCGGGGGAAACACCATATATTTT
TRBJ1-2	-	TRBV28	-	CATTLRGAPNYGYTF	TGTGCCACAACTCTAAGAGGGGCTCCGAACTATGGCTACACCTTC
TRBJ2-1	-	TRBV27	-	CASSFWRGSGRNEQFF	-
TRBJ1-2	TRBD1	TRBV28	-	CASNAGQGSYGYTF	TGTGCCAGCAACGCCGGACAGGGAAGCTATGGCTACACCTTC
TRBJ2-1	-	TRBV29-1	-	CSVVGVDEQFF	TGCAGCGTAGTTGGGGTTGATGAGCAGTTCTTC
TRBJ1-1	-	TRBV7-6	-	CASSLVRDRKQTVAEAFF	TGTGCCAGCAGCTTGGTGCGGGACCGCAAGCAAACAGTGGCTGAAGCTTTCTTT
TRBJ1-6	TRBD1	TRBV7-9	-	CASSLAQGGSPLHF	TGTGCCAGCAGCTTAGCGCAGGGGGGCTCACCCCTCCACTTT
TRBJ2-2	TRBD2	TRBV7-7	-	CASSQTSGGTGELFF	TGTGCTAGCAGCCAAACTAGCGGGGGGACCGGGGAGCTGTTTTTT
TRBJ2-3	TRBD1	TRBV7-2	-	CASSSTGDTQYF	TGTGCCAGCAGCTCGACAGGGGATACGCAGTATTTT
TRBJ2-5	TRBD1	TRBV5-1	-	CASSTDRETQYF	TGCGCCAGCAGCACGGACAGGGAGACCCAGTACTTC